The entry below describes one T cell receptor (beta chain). Its target is not known. These data are taken from a study of human T cells and chemical hapten exposure. Findings and caveats of the study: Significantly more large CDR3 similarity clusters arose among expanded TCRs than among controls.

Time point specified: pre-sensitization, week 0. Treatment of the sample: therapeutic diphenylcyclopropenone sensitization with weekly scalp DPC. Blood was drawn before each patch test was applied. Each CDR3 protein gets one entry after TCRdb re-called the RACE reads with MiXCR. The profile covers around 120,000 distinct CDR3 sequences, with approximately 12% appearing a single time and roughly 3.1% taken by the ten largest. The germline V and J ends were trimmed by 6 bases and 0 bases, with 12 bases remaining between them. CDR3 length: 13 amino acids. Looked up from germline, CDR1 is DFQATT and CDR2 is SNEGSKA (reference sequence).

The source material was whole blood, sampled in connection with sensitization to the hapten diphenylcyclopropenone (DPC). J is TRBJ2-7 and V is TRBV20-1, with a weak D call TRBD2 (6 bases). The TCR originated in a woman aged 18-35 years with alopecia areata. Some clones in this sample may be carry-over from other donors' samples. The CDR3 DNA reads as TGCAGTGCACAGGACGGGAGCTCCTACGAGCAGTACTTC. Its protein product is CSAQDGSSYEQYF.